This T cell receptor beta chain emerged from a study of blood T cell repertoires in COVID-19. Looking at the study overall: Sources were T cells, B-cell-depleted T cells, or PBMCs; the material itself was cDNA or gDNA.

With 0 bases removed from V and 1 base from J, the gap between germline ends came to 6 bases. Germline V lookup: CDR1 SGDLS, CDR2 YYNGEE. The CDR3 has 14 amino acids. Produced via immunoSEQ multiplex PCR; TCRdb's table is partial and in-frame only. The sample records 250,000 to 350,000 clones, 70% to 90% being singletons. The source of this sequence is a woman aged 60-70 years with acute or convalescent COVID-19. The V call is TRBV9, the J call TRBJ2-3; D is uncertain. Sequenced: peripheral blood. CDR3 protein: CASSVVVGTDTQYF. The CDR3 coding sequence is TGTGCCAGCAGCGTAGTAGTCGGCACAGATACGCAGTATTTT.